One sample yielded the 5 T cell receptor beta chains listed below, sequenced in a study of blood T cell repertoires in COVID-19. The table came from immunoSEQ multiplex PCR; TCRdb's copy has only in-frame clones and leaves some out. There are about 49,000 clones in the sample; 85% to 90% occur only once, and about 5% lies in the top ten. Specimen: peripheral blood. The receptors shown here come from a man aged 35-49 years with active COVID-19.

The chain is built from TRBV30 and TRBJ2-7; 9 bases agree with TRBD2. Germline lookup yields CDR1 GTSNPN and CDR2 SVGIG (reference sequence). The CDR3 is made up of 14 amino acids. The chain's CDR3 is CASAGGGGSYEQYF. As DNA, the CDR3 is TGTGCGTCCGCTGGCGGGGGGGGGTCCTACGAGCAGTACTTC.

This CDR3 is CSVEGVGQGVEAQYF. CDR3 coding DNA: TGCAGCGTTGAAGGGGTGGGACAGGGGGTGGAAGCGCAGTATTTT. The V and J genes are TRBV29-1 and TRBJ2-3; 11 positions agree with TRBD1. The length of the CDR3 is 15 residues. The V segment lost 1 base and the J segment 10 bases; nucleotides outside the gene matches: 10. In germline, CDR1 is SQVTM, CDR2 ANQGSEA.

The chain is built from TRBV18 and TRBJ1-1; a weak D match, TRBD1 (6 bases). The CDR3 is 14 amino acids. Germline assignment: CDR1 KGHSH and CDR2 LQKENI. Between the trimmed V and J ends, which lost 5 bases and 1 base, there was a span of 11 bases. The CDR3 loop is CASSFLTGNTEAFF. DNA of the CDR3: TGTGCCAGCTCATTTCTGACAGGGAACACTGAAGCTTTCTTT.

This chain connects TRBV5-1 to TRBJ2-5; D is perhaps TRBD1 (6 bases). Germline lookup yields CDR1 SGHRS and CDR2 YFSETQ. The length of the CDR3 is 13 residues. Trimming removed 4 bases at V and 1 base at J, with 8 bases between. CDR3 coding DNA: TGCGCCAGCAGCAGGACAGCCCAAGAGACCCAGTACTTC. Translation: CASSRTAQETQYF.

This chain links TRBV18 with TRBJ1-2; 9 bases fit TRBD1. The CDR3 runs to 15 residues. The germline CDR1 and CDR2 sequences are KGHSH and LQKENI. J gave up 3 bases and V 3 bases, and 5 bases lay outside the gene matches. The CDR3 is CASSPEGQGYYGYTF. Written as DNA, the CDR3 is TGTGCCAGCTCACCTGAAGGACAGGGGTACTATGGCTACACCTTC.